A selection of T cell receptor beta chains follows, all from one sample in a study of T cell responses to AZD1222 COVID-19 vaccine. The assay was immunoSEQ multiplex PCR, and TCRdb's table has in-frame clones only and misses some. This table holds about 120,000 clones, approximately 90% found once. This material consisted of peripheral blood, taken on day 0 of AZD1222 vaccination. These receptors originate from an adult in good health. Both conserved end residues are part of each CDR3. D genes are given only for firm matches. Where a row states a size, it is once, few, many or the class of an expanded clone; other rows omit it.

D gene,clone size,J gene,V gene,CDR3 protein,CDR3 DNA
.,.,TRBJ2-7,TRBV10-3,CAISEATGFEQYF,TGTGCCATCAGTGAGGCAACAGGGTTCGAGCAGTACTTC
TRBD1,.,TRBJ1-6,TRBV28,CASSTGTGGWVNSPLHF,TGTGCCAGCAGTACCGGGACAGGGGGCTGGGTTAATTCACCCCTCCACTTT
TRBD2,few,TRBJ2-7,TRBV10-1,CASSESWTSGTYEQYF,TGCGCCAGCAGTGAGTCGTGGACTAGCGGAACCTACGAGCAGTACTTC
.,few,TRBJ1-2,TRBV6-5,CAIGAGNAVGYTF,TGTGCCATTGGCGCCGGGAACGCGGTCGGCTACACCTTC
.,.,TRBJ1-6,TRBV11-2,CASRGKPGQVESPLHF,TGTGCCAGCAGGGGAAAACCGGGACAAGTAGAGTCACCCCTCCACTTT
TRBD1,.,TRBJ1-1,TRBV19,CASSMTGTEAFF,TGTGCCAGTAGTATGACAGGGACTGAAGCTTTCTTT
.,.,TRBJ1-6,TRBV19,CASRGGRDSPLHF,TGTGCCAGTAGAGGGGGTCGGGATTCACCCCTCCACTTT
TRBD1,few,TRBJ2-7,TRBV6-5,CASSYSTGGEQYF,TGTGCCAGCAGTTACTCGACAGGGGGAGAGCAGTACTTC
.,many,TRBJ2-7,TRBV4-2,CASSQGGSSYEQYF,TGTGCCAGCAGCCAAGGAGGGTCCTCCTACGAGCAGTACTTC
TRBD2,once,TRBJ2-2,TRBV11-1,CASSALAGDAGELFF,TGTGCCAGCAGCGCCCTAGCGGGAGATGCCGGGGAGCTGTTTTTT
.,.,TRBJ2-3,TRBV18,CASSQASGGDTQYF,TGTGCCAGCTCACAAGCCTCGGGCGGAGATACGCAGTATTTT
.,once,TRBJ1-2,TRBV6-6,CASSYDGTLDDGYTF,TGTGCCAGCAGTTATGACGGGACCCTCGACGATGGCTACACCTTC
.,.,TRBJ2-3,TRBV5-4,CASIDRGLLSGGITDTQYF,TGTGCCAGCATCGACAGGGGGCTTCTTAGCGGGGGGATCACAGATACGCAGTATTTT
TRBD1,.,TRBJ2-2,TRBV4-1,CASSQEWGQSAGELFF,TGCGCCAGCAGCCAAGAGTGGGGACAGTCGGCCGGGGAGCTGTTTTTT
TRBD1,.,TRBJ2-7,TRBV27,CASSLRGQGNSYEQYF,TGTGCCAGCAGTTTACGGGGACAGGGGAACTCCTACGAGCAGTACTTC
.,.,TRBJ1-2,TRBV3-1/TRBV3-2,CASSPYGEAVYGYTF,TGTGCCAGCAGCCCCTATGGGGAGGCGGTGTACGGCTACACCTTC
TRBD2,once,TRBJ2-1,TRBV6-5,CAGTSGRGQFF,TGTGCCGGCACTAGCGGGAGAGGGCAGTTCTTC
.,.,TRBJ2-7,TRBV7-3,CASSKDGPTYEQYF,TGTGCCAGCAGTAAGGACGGCCCCACGTACGAGCAGTACTTC
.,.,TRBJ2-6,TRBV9,CASSVGNPSSGANVLTF,TGTGCCAGCAGCGTAGGCAACCCGAGCTCTGGGGCCAACGTCCTGACTTTC
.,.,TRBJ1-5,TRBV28,CASSRPGGLGQPQHF,TGTGCCAGCTCCCGACCCGGGGGGCTCGGGCAGCCCCAGCATTTT
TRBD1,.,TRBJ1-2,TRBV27,CASTRQGEGYGYTF,TGTGCCAGCACTAGACAGGGGGAAGGGTATGGCTACACCTTC